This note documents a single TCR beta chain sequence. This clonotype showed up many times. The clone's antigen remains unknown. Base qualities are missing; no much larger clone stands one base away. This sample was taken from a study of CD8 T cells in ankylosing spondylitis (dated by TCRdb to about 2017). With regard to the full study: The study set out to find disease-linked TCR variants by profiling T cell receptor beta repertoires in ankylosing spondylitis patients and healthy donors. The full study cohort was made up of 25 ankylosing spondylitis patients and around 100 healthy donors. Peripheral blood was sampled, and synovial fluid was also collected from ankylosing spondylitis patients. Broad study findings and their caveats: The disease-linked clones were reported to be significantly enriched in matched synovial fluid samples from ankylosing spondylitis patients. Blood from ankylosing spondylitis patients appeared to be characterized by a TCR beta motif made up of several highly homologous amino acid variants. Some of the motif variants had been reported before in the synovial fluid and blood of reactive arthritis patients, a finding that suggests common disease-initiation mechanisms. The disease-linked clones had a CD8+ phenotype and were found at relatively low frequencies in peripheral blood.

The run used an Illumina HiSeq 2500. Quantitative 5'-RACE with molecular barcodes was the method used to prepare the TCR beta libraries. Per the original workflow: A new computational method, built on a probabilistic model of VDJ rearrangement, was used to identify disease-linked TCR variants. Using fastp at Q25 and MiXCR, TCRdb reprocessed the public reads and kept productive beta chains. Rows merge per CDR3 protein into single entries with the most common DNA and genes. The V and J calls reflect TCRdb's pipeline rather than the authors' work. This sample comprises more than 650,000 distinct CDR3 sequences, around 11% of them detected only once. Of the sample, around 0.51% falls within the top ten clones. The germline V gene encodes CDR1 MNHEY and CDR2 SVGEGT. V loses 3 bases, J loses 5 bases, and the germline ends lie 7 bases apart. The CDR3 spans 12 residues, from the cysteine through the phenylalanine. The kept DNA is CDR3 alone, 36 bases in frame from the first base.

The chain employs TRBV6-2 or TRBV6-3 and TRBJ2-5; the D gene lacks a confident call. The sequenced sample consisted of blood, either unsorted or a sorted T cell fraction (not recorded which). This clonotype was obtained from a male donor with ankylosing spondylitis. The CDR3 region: CASSYRRETQYF. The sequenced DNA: TGTGCCAGCAGTTATCGGCGGGAGACCCAGTACTTC.